One and the same sample provided the 25 T cell receptor beta chains below, sequenced in a study of post-analysis software for immune sequencing data. Broader study findings: Controls showed lower frequencies than patients for five TRBV segments, and TRBV5-6, TRBV5-1 and TRBV20-1 were among these.

TCR beta libraries were prepared from cDNA with unique molecular identifiers. TCRdb independently ran MiXCR on the PCR reads; one entry per CDR3 protein. Counted here are approximately 730,000 distinct CDR3 sequences, about half occurring once; the ten biggest clones make up 4.9%. No antigen is known for these receptors. The sequencing input was blood. Receptor source: a girl aged 10 to 17 with multiple sclerosis.

The CDR3 loop reads CASSYSTGAGNEQFF. In DNA, the CDR3 is TGTGCCAGCAGTTACTCGACAGGGGCTGGCAATGAGCAGTTCTTC. This chain links TRBV6-6 with TRBJ2-1; 8 positions agree with TRBD1. With 0 bases clipped from V and 6 bases from J, the junction kept 4 bases outside the gene matches. CDR1 and CDR2 from the germline V gene are MNHNY and SVGAGI (reference sequence). CDR3 size: 15 residues.

The rearrangement uses TRBV3-1 and TRBJ1-5; 10 positions agree with TRBD1. The J segment lost 2 bases and the V segment lost 1 base, leaving 5 bases of the junction unmatched. Germline V gene lookup returns CDR1 LGHDT and CDR2 YNNKEL (reference sequence). The CDR3 length is 17 residues. This CDR3 reads CASSQVAGTGGNQPQHF. The CDR3 nucleotides read TGTGCCAGCAGCCAAGTGGCCGGGACAGGGGGCAATCAGCCCCAGCATTTT. The full variable domain, with the rest looked up from reference TRBV3-1 and TRBJ1-5, is DTAVSQTPKYLVTQMGNDKSIKCEQNLGHDTMYWYKQDSKKFLKIMFSYNNKELIINETVPNRFSPKSPDKAHLNLHINSLELGDSAVYFCASSQVAGTGGNQPQHFGDGTRLSIL.

This chain joins TRBV27 and TRBJ2-5; the D is unclear. The CDR3 runs to 11 residues. V lost 3 bases and J 9 bases, leaving 8 bases between the germline ends. In germline, CDR1 is MNHEY, CDR2 SMNVEV (reference sequence). As DNA, the CDR3 is TGTGCCAGCAGTTTCAAGTGGGCCCAGTACTTC. It specifies CASSFKWAQYF.

The gene calls are TRBV29-1 and TRBJ2-1; D might be TRBD2 (5 bases). Per germline, CDR1 SQVTM and CDR2 ANQGSEA. V lost 3 bases, J lost 0 bases, and 9 bases lay in between. CDR3 length equals 14 residues. The chain's CDR3 is CSVDLEDSYNEQFF. Here the CDR3 DNA reads TGCAGCGTTGACTTGGAGGACTCCTACAATGAGCAGTTCTTC.

The chain combines TRBV7-3 with TRBJ2-5; D uncertain. V shed 1 base and J shed 5 bases, with 8 bases lying between them. Germline V gene data show CDR1 as SGHTA and CDR2 as FQGTGA. The CDR3 spans 13 residues. CDR3 in DNA: TGTGCCAGCAGCTTAAGGCCATGGGAGACCCAGTACTTC. Its translation is CASSLRPWETQYF.

This clonotype was detected only a few times. The chain links TRBV5-1 to TRBJ1-1; no clear D gene. The CDR3 consists of 18 residues. V was shortened by 2 bases and J by 5 bases, with 25 bases between the two germline ends. The germline CDR1 and CDR2 sequences are SGHRS and YFSETQ. CDR3 loop: CASSFKEGTERGRTEAFF. As DNA, the CDR3 is TGCGCCAGCAGCTTCAAGGAAGGCACGGAACGGGGTCGTACTGAAGCTTTCTTT.

The rearrangement uses TRBV5-1 and TRBJ2-5; TRBD1 matches at 9 bases. Per the germline V gene, CDR1 is SGHRS and CDR2 is YFSETQ. The V segment lost 4 bases and the J segment 4 bases; nucleotides outside the gene matches: 11. CDR3 length: 16 residues. DNA of the CDR3: TGCGCCAGCAGCCGAACAGGGGGCGTTGTGCGAGAGACCCAGTACTTC. It translates to CASSRTGGVVRETQYF.

This clonotype turned up a few times. The rearrangement links TRBV24-1 to TRBJ2-1, with D maybe TRBD2 (6 bases). In germline, CDR1 is KGHDR, CDR2 SFDVKD. CDR3 length: 13 amino acids. The V and J ends lost 5 bases and 10 bases respectively, with 14 bases between them. The CDR3, as DNA: TGTGCCACCAGTGTTTCGCGGGGCGGGGAGCAGTTCTTC. Its protein is CATSVSRGGEQFF.

Points on this clonotype: Relative to the germline gene, one junction end is altered; a read error may explain this. The chain is built from TRBV5-1 and TRBJ1-2; D might be TRBD1 (6 bases). The CDR3 runs 15 residues. In germline, CDR1 is SGHRS, CDR2 YFSETQ. CDR3 DNA: TGCGCCGGCAGGTTACAGGGTACGCAAAGTTATGGCTACACCTTC. It translates to CAGRLQGTQSYGYTF.

This clonotype has just a few counts. The gene calls are TRBV9 and TRBJ2-5; 10 bases line up with TRBD2. CDR3 length equals 15 residues. V shed 4 bases and J 4 bases; nucleotides not matched to a gene: 7. The germline V gene encodes CDR1 SGDLS and CDR2 YYNGEE. In nucleotides, the CDR3 is TGTGCCAGCAGCCCCAGCGGGAGGGCCACAGAGACCCAGTACTTC. This codes for CASSPSGRATETQYF.

This clonotype was observed a few times. The rearrangement links TRBV7-3 to TRBJ2-7; 7 bases agree with TRBD2. The CDR3 is 20 residues long. J was trimmed by 3 bases and V by 1 base; bases with no gene match: 21. Germline assignment: CDR1 SGHTA and CDR2 FQGTGA. The CDR3 nucleotides are TGTGCCAGCAGCTTAATGGTAGCGGCGGGAGCGCCTGGGCAGCTCTACGAGCAGTACTTC. This encodes CASSLMVAAGAPGQLYEQYF. Drawing the rest from reference TRBV7-3 and TRBJ2-7, the complete variable domain is GAGVSQTPSNKVTEKGKYVELRCDPISGHTALYWYRQSLGQGPEFLIYFQGTGAADDSGLPNDRFFAVRPEGSVSTLKIQRTERGDSAVYLCASSLMVAAGAPGQLYEQYFGPGTRLTVT.

The J gene is TRBJ1-1, the V gene TRBV9; no reliable D call. The germline V gene has CDR1 SGDLS and CDR2 YYNGEE. This CDR3 region has 15 residues. V was pared by 7 bases and J by 2 bases, with 18 bases between. The chain's CDR3 is CASGSPLSTNTEAFF. CDR3 DNA sequence: TGTGCCAGCGGGTCCCCTCTTTCTACAAACACTGAAGCTTTCTTT.

Comment on this clonotype: A junction boundary mismatches the germline segment, possibly from a read error. J is TRBJ2-5 and V is TRBV12-3 or TRBV12-4; D gene unclear. There are 11 residues in the CDR3. DNA for the CDR3: TGTACCAGCAGCCCCTCTGGGCCCCAGTACTTC. Its protein product is CTSSPSGPQYF.

This clonotype showed up just once. A junction end diverges from the germline sequence, so it may reflect a read error. The chain is built from TRBV6-6 and TRBJ2-1; D ambiguous. The CDR3 totals 16 residues. Germline CDR1 MNHNY, CDR2 SVGAGI (reference sequence). The CDR3 nucleotides are TGTGTCAGCAGTACACCCGTTAGCCCCCTCTACAATGAGCAGTTCTTC. Residues: CVSSTPVSPLYNEQFF.

The V and J genes are TRBV7-9 and TRBJ1-2; tentatively, D is TRBD1 (5 bases). Germline V lookup: CDR1 SEHNR, CDR2 FQNEAQ (reference sequence). This CDR3 region has 14 residues. The V end lost 1 base, the J end lost 8 bases, and 14 bases lay between the germline ends. CDR3 sequence (DNA): TGTGCCAGCAGCTTAGTACCGGGGACTGACGGCTACACCTTC. Translated, it gives CASSLVPGTDGYTF. The complete variable domain, with remaining parts taken from reference TRBV7-9 and TRBJ1-2, reads DTGVSQNPRHKITKRGQNVTFRCDPISEHNRLYWYRQTLGQGPEFLTYFQNEAQLEKSRLLSDRFSAERPKGSFSTLEIQRTEQGDSAMYLCASSLVPGTDGYTFGSGTRLTVV.

This chain links TRBV6-5 with TRBJ1-4; 8 bases line up with TRBD1. The CDR3 totals 15 residues. From germline, CDR1 is MNHEY and CDR2 SVGAGI. Trimming removed 6 bases from V and 3 bases from J; junction bases left unmatched: 6. The CDR3 spells CASRGQEAPNEKLFF. DNA for the CDR3: TGTGCCAGCAGGGGACAGGAGGCGCCTAATGAAAAACTGTTTTTT.

This clonotype was picked up a small number of times. The chain carries TRBV13 and TRBJ2-5; D gene unclear. Germline V gene data show CDR1 as PRHDT and CDR2 as FYEKMQ (reference sequence). With 5 bases removed from V and 2 bases from J, the gap between germline ends came to 9 bases. The CDR3 has 13 residues. This CDR3 is CASSARPQETQYF. The DNA of the CDR3 is TGTGCCAGCAGCGCCCGGCCTCAAGAGACCCAGTACTTC.

The rearrangement uses TRBV28 and TRBJ2-3; 8 nucleotides align to TRBD2. The V gene's germline CDR1 is MDHEN and CDR2 SYDVKM. Unmatched junction bases numbered 6, after V lost 7 bases and J lost 3 bases. The CDR3 runs 14 residues. CDR3 amino acids: CASISGGRTDTQYF. CDR3 coding DNA: TGTGCCAGCATTTCGGGAGGGAGGACAGATACGCAGTATTTT.

The rearrangement links TRBV11-2 to TRBJ2-1; 10 nucleotides align to TRBD2. Germline assignment: CDR1 SGHAT and CDR2 FQNNGV. The CDR3 runs to 17 residues. The junction had 15 bases not matched to a gene; V was cut back by 3 bases and J by 10 bases. The CDR3 spells CASSFRFTSGNHGEQFF. In DNA, the CDR3 is TGTGCCAGCAGCTTCAGATTCACTAGCGGGAATCATGGAGAGCAGTTCTTC.

The V gene is TRBV4-2, the J gene TRBJ1-2; D not resolved. The CDR3 has 14 residues. CDR1 and CDR2 from the germline V gene are LGHNA and YNFKEQ. V lost 0 bases, J lost 4 bases, and 9 bases lay in between. CDR3 nucleotides: TGTGCCAGCAGCCAAGATCGCAGCCGCTATGGCTACACCTTC. Its translation is CASSQDRSRYGYTF.

This clonotype was picked up one time. V usage is TRBV6-1 and J usage is TRBJ1-2; the D gene is possibly TRBD1 (6 bases). V lost 5 bases, J lost 5 bases, and 15 bases lay in between. The germline V gene encodes CDR1 MNHNS and CDR2 SASEGT. CDR3 length: 14 residues. Here the CDR3 reads CASSRNAGEYGYTF. The CDR3 DNA reads as TGTGCCAGCAGTCGGAACGCAGGGGAATATGGCTACACCTTC.

The genes are TRBV6-5 and TRBJ2-5, with D possibly matching TRBD2 (5 bases). The CDR3 sequence is 14 residues long. Trimming took off 2 bases at V and 11 bases at J, with 18 bases between the two ends. Germline CDR1 and CDR2: MNHEY and SVGAGI. CDR3 nucleotides: TGTGCCAGCAGTTACACCGCGAGGGCGTGGGAGCAGTACTTC. Translated, it gives CASSYTARAWEQYF.

The V call is TRBV29-1, the J call TRBJ1-1; the D is unclear. CDR3 length: 13 amino acids. V lost 4 bases and J 4 bases, leaving 13 bases between the germline ends. Looked up from germline, CDR1 is SQVTM and CDR2 is ANQGSEA. CDR3 amino acids: CSVAYGLGTEAFF. The CDR3 DNA reads as TGCAGCGTTGCTTACGGCCTCGGCACTGAAGCTTTCTTT.

In nucleotides, the CDR3 is TGTGCCAGCAAACCCGGAGGACAGACCCAAGAGACCCAGTACTTC. Translated: CASKPGGQTQETQYF. The chain employs TRBV28 and TRBJ2-5; D may be TRBD1 (6 bases). This CDR3 has 15 amino acids. Germline V lookup: CDR1 MDHEN, CDR2 SYDVKM. V lost 7 bases, J lost 1 base, and 16 bases lay in between.

J is TRBJ2-7 and V is TRBV9; D is perhaps TRBD1 (6 bases). Germline V gives CDR1 SGDLS, CDR2 YYNGEE. This CDR3 is built from 14 residues. Trimming shortened V by 0 bases and J by 5 bases, and 12 bases separated the two germline ends. CDR3 DNA sequence: TGTGCCAGCAGCGTAGGTTCAGGGGTCGACGAGCAGTACTTC. It yields the protein CASSVGSGVDEQYF. The variable domain in full, completed from reference TRBV9 and TRBJ2-7, reads DSGVTQTPKHLITATGQRVTLRCSPRSGDLSVYWYQQSLDQGLQFLIQYYNGEERAKGNILERFSAQQFPDLHSELNLSSLELGDSALYFCASSVGSGVDEQYFGPGTRLTVT.